One sample yielded the 5 T cell receptor beta chains listed below, sequenced in a study of T-cell memory formation after mild COVID-19. TCRdb reanalysed the 5' RACE reads using MiXCR and keeps one entry per CDR3 protein. The sample has 350,000 to 450,000 distinct CDR3 sequences; approximately 15% are singletons. The specimen sequenced was PBMCs or a T cell subset sorted from them (not recorded which). The receptors were sampled from a man between 18 and 29 years old who had mild COVID-19 (a few samples of this study predate the infection). Cell type and time point are not known.

This clonotype was seen a few times. At one boundary the junction diverges from the germline segment, which might be a read error. The chain links TRBV7-7 to TRBJ1-1; no clear D gene. The CDR3 totals 13 residues. Germline lookup yields CDR1 SSHAT and CDR2 FNYEAQ (reference sequence). The CDR3 nucleotides read TGTGCTAGCAGCACCCACCCGAACACTGAAGCTTTCTTT. Translation: CASSTHPNTEAFF.

This clonotype was picked up a small number of times. The V and J genes are TRBV19 and TRBJ1-1; the D gene is possibly TRBD1 (5 bases). CDR3 length: 13 residues. With 5 bases removed from V and 0 bases from J, the gap between germline ends came to 7 bases. Germline lookup yields CDR1 LNHDA and CDR2 SQIVND (reference sequence). The chain's CDR3 is CASSGAVNTEAFF. The CDR3 region has the DNA TGTGCCAGTAGTGGGGCAGTGAACACTGAAGCTTTCTTT. Drawing the rest from reference TRBV19 and TRBJ1-1, the complete variable domain is DGGITQSPKYLFRKEGQNVTLSCEQNLNHDAMYWYRQDPGQGLRLIYYSQIVNDFQKGDIAEGYSVSREKKESFPLTVTSAQKNPTAFYLCASSGAVNTEAFFGQGTRLTVV.

This chain links TRBV5-1 with TRBJ2-5; D could derive from TRBD1 or TRBD2 (5 bases each). Deletions cut 3 bases from V and 4 bases from J, with 10 bases between. Germline V gene sequence: CDR1 SGHRS, CDR2 YFSETQ. This CDR3 is built from 13 residues. Here the CDR3 DNA reads TGCGCCAGCAGCTGGGGGTCTGTAGAGACCCAGTACTTC. It codes for CASSWGSVETQYF.

The chain has TRBV7-2 and TRBJ1-5, with a tentative D call TRBD1 (5 bases). This CDR3 has 15 amino acids. The V gene's germline CDR1 is SGHTA and CDR2 FQGNSA. V lost 0 bases and J lost 3, with 9 bases in between. This CDR3 is CASSLAQGHNQPQHF. The CDR3 region has the DNA TGTGCCAGCAGCTTAGCGCAGGGTCACAATCAGCCCCAGCATTTT.

This chain uses TRBV20-1 with TRBJ2-3; D gene uncertain. The germline V gene has CDR1 DFQATT and CDR2 SNEGSKA (reference sequence). V lost 4 bases and J 5 bases, leaving 13 bases between the germline ends. The CDR3 has 13 residues. The CDR3: CSAIPGGLDTQYF. DNA for the CDR3: TGCAGTGCTATCCCCGGTGGGCTAGATACGCAGTATTTT.